This entry is about one T cell receptor beta chain. This sample is drawn from a study of blood T cell repertoires in COVID-19. Study-wide context: Material from acute and convalescent COVID-19 was sourced from the United States, Italy and Spain. T cells, B-cell-depleted T cells, or PBMCs provided the cDNA or gDNA that served as material.

Per the original methods: Amplification with reference gene primers provided the estimates of nucleated cell counts. This table comes from immunoSEQ multiplex PCR, and its TCRdb copy is limited to in-frame clones, with some not included. The V and J calls and the clone size are those of that table, but D and trimming were determined from the DNA. The sample has around 170,000 clones; approximately 81% are singletons. The CDR3 runs to 15 residues. CDR1 SGHTA and CDR2 FQGNSA come from the germline V gene. Losses at the gene ends were 1 base for V and 4 bases for J; bases not matched to a gene: 4. This chain links TRBV7-2 with TRBJ2-5, with 9 bases matching TRBD1. The sample consisted of peripheral blood. The origin of this receptor is a man between 18 and 29 years old with active or convalescent COVID-19. CDR3 in DNA: TGTGCCAGCAGCTTAGGTGGGACAGGGCGAGAGACCCAGTACTTC. Encoded protein: CASSLGGTGRETQYF.